These 18 T cell receptor beta chains share one sample of origin, sequenced in a study of T cells after yellow fever vaccination. TCRdb re-analysed the 5' RACE reads in MiXCR, keeping a single row per CDR3 protein. Among approximately 330,000 distinct CDR3 sequences, approximately 4% were seen once, and the ten largest hold 20% to 25%. The source was PBMCs, collected 5 days after the yellow fever booster vaccination. The receptors here all came from a man aged 18 to 30 who received the YFV17D yellow fever vaccine.

This clonotype was found many times. This chain joins TRBV30 and TRBJ2-7; 12 positions match TRBD2. V shed 8 bases and J 3 bases; nucleotides not matched to a gene: 8. CDR1 is GTSNPN, CDR2 SVGIG, per germline (reference sequence). The CDR3 length is 14 residues. The CDR3 nucleotides read TGTGCCGCCGGCACTAGCGGGGGGCGCTACGAGCAGTACTTC. This sequence encodes CAAGTSGGRYEQYF.

This clonotype was seen ten or more times. This chain joins TRBV5-6 and TRBJ2-3, with D perhaps matching TRBD1 or TRBD2 (5 bases each). The CDR3 runs to 15 residues. Germline-derived CDR1 and CDR2 are SGHDT and YYEEEE. Trimming took 6 bases from V and 3 from J, leaving 17 bases between them. DNA of the CDR3: TGTGCCAGCACCCCCTCTGGGGGATGGACAGATACGCAGTATTTT. This codes for CASTPSGGWTDTQYF.

The chain couples TRBV7-2 to TRBJ1-2, with D possibly matching TRBD1 (5 bases). This CDR3 is 14 amino acids long. V shed 4 bases and J shed 3 bases, with 12 bases lying between them. In germline, CDR1 is SGHTA, CDR2 FQGNSA. In DNA form, the CDR3 reads TGTGCCAGCAGCTCCGGGGGATACTACTATGGCTACACCTTC. This gives the protein CASSSGGYYYGYTF.

This clonotype has a handful of counts. CDR3: CASSYGGSEKLFF. The CDR3 DNA is TGTGCCAGCAGTTACGGGGGGAGTGAAAAACTGTTTTTT. This sequence joins TRBV6-5 and TRBJ1-4; weak D call: TRBD1 (5 bases). CDR1 is MNHEY and CDR2 is SVGAGI in the germline V gene. Trimming took 2 bases from V and 7 from J, leaving 8 bases between them. There are 13 residues in the CDR3.

This clonotype appeared a few times. J is TRBJ2-5 and V is TRBV15; 10 positions match TRBD2. V gave up 5 bases and J gave up 2 bases; unmatched junction bases: 8. The V gene's germline CDR1 is LNHNV and CDR2 YYDKDF (reference sequence). The CDR3 has 16 residues. The CDR3 DNA is TGTGCCACCAGCCCCCGCCTAGCGGGGGCTCAAGAGACCCAGTACTTC. Protein sequence: CATSPRLAGAQETQYF.

This clonotype came up many times. The CDR3, as DNA: TGTGCCAGCAGTTTTACAGGGAGAGGCGAGCAGTACTTC. As protein: CASSFTGRGEQYF. The chain links TRBV27 to TRBJ2-7; TRBD1 is a possible D gene (6 bases). This CDR3 is 13 amino acids long. Germline V lookup: CDR1 MNHEY, CDR2 SMNVEV (reference sequence). V was pared by 3 bases and J by 6 bases, with 12 bases between.

The chain couples TRBV9 to TRBJ1-1; D not certain. Between the trimmed V and J ends, which lost 0 bases and 3 bases, there was a span of 9 bases. Germline V gene sequence: CDR1 SGDLS, CDR2 YYNGEE. The CDR3 spans 14 residues. In DNA, the CDR3 is TGTGCCAGCAGCGTAGCGTACGGGGACACTGAAGCTTTCTTT. Translation gives CASSVAYGDTEAFF.

This clonotype was seen at least ten times. The J gene is TRBJ1-1, the V gene TRBV25-1; D is uncertain. The V end was cut by 6 bases, the J end by 2 bases, with 10 bases between. CDR1 is MGHDK and CDR2 is SYGVNS in the germline V gene. There are 13 residues in the CDR3. The CDR3 DNA is TGTGCCAGCAGCTCAATGGGAAACACTGAAGCTTTCTTT. This encodes CASSSMGNTEAFF.

This clonotype was seen only a few times. A read error may account for a junction end that differs from germline. V gene TRBV5-4 combines with J gene TRBJ2-3, with D possibly matching TRBD2 (6 bases). CDR3 length equals 13 residues. Per germline, CDR1 SGHNT and CDR2 YYREEE (reference sequence). The CDR3 bases are TGTGCCAGCAGCCCCACGGGGGATAGGTTCGTGGATTTT. As protein: CASSPTGDRFVDF.

At least ten counts were recorded for this clonotype. J is TRBJ2-1 and V is TRBV11-2; TRBD1 matches at 9 bases. V gave up 5 bases and J gave up 2 bases; unmatched junction bases: 4. CDR3 size: 15 residues. Germline loops: CDR1 SGHAT, CDR2 FQNNGV. The CDR3 reads CASSPRTGAYNEQFF. Written as DNA, the CDR3 is TGTGCCAGCAGCCCCCGGACAGGGGCCTACAATGAGCAGTTCTTC.

This clonotype has only a few counts. The rearrangement uses TRBV4-3 and TRBJ2-5, with 8 nucleotides matching TRBD2. This CDR3 has 17 residues. CDR1 and CDR2 (germline): LGHNA, YSLEER. The ends lost 0 bases at V and 3 bases at J; junction bases unmatched: 9. The CDR3 spells CASSQDAGGGPKETQYF. DNA of the CDR3: TGCGCCAGCAGCCAAGATGCGGGGGGAGGGCCCAAAGAGACCCAGTACTTC.

The chain is built from TRBV10-2 and TRBJ2-3; TRBD1 is a possible D gene (6 bases). The CDR3 has 15 amino acids. The V gene lost 7 bases and the J gene lost 2 bases, with 16 bases spanning the gap. Germline V gives CDR1 WSHSY, CDR2 SAAADI. The CDR3 loop reads CASMTGHHNTDTQYF. The CDR3 bases are TGCGCCAGCATGACAGGACACCATAACACAGATACGCAGTATTTT.

This clonotype was detected a few times. This chain uses TRBV20-1 with TRBJ1-6; 12 nucleotides agree with TRBD1. The length of the CDR3 is 15 residues. Germline CDR1 is DFQATT and CDR2 is SNEGSKA (reference sequence). J was trimmed by 14 bases and V by 3 bases; bases with no gene match: 11. CDR3 protein: CSASSHGTGGSALHF. In DNA form, the CDR3 reads TGCAGTGCTAGTAGCCATGGGACAGGGGGCTCGGCCCTCCACTTT.

A few counts support this clonotype. The chain recombines TRBV6-6 with TRBJ1-4, with no clear D. Germline V gives CDR1 MNHNY, CDR2 SVGAGI (reference sequence). V was shortened by 6 bases and J by 5 bases, with 16 bases between the two germline ends. This CDR3 is built from 15 residues. CDR3 region: CASRSYRDENEKLFF. The CDR3 coding sequence is TGTGCCAGCAGATCCTACCGCGACGAAAATGAAAAACTGTTTTTT.

The V call is TRBV5-1, the J call TRBJ2-5; D is perhaps TRBD1 (6 bases). The CDR3 has 13 amino acids. V was trimmed by 5 bases and J by 5 bases, leaving 13 bases between them. Germline V gene sequence: CDR1 SGHRS, CDR2 YFSETQ. As DNA, the CDR3 is TGCGCCAGCAGAGGTACAGGGCTGGAGACCCAGTACTTC. It yields the protein CASRGTGLETQYF.

This clonotype was recorded at least ten times. The gene calls are TRBV5-1 and TRBJ2-3; 8 bases match TRBD2. The CDR3 consists of 15 residues. Germline-derived CDR1 and CDR2 are SGHRS and YFSETQ. Trimming took 0 bases from V and 5 from J; bases not matched to a gene: 5. The chain's CDR3 is CASSLDGGEEDTQYF. CDR3 in DNA: TGCGCCAGCAGCTTGGACGGGGGGGAAGAAGATACGCAGTATTTT.

The sample holds many counts of this clonotype. The V and J genes are TRBV12-3 or TRBV12-4 and TRBJ2-5, with D uncertain. This CDR3 spans 15 amino acids. The V end was cut by 0 bases, the J end by 3 bases, with 11 bases between. The CDR3 region has the DNA TGTGCCAGCAGTTTAGCAACCGCCCAAGAAGAGACCCAGTACTTC. It translates to CASSLATAQEETQYF.

The V call is TRBV7-2, the J call TRBJ1-3, with D perhaps TRBD1 (5 bases). V lost 0 bases, J lost 4 bases, and 13 bases lay in between. Germline V gene lookup returns CDR1 SGHTA and CDR2 FQGNSA. The CDR3 consists of 16 residues. The CDR3 bases are TGTGCCAGCAGCTTAGCGTCGGGGCTAGGAGGAAACACCATATATTTT. This sequence encodes CASSLASGLGGNTIYF.